This T cell receptor beta chain is drawn from a study of blood T cell repertoires in COVID-19. Whole-study context: The origin of the acute and convalescent COVID-19 samples was the United States, Italy and Spain.

Per germline, CDR1 MDHEN and CDR2 SYDVKM. The CDR3 totals 12 residues. The trim removed 6 bases at V and 7 bases at J, leaving 5 bases unmatched. In the source study's methods: Reference gene primer amplification yielded estimated nucleated cell counts. This table comes from immunoSEQ multiplex PCR, and its TCRdb copy is limited to in-frame clones, with some not included. V, J and clone size derive from that table, while D and trimming were established from the DNA sequence. Among approximately 47,000 clones listed, over 85% were seen once. Sequenced material: peripheral blood. This TCR came from a man aged 70 or older with active COVID-19. The V call is TRBV28, the J call TRBJ1-1; TRBD1 matches 7 bases. The CDR3 DNA follows: TGTGCCAGCAGAGGACAGGCAGTTGAAGCTTTCTTT. This codes for CASRGQAVEAFF.